These 32 T cell receptor beta chains were all obtained from the same sample, sequenced in a study of metastatic and nonmetastatic thyroid tumors. None of the patients had undergone any treatment ahead of thyroid surgery. TCRdb re-clonotyped the PCR reads via MiXCR. The repertoire holds about 14,000 clones, with around 20% as singletons. Material for sequencing was blood. Receptor source: a female donor with papillary thyroid cancer or a benign thyroid nodule (not recorded which). Some clones in this sample may be carry-over from other donors' samples.

This clone was seen only a few times. The chain employs TRBV12-3 or TRBV12-4 and TRBJ1-1; D is unclear. The CDR3 consists of 15 residues. Trimming took off 1 base at V and 4 bases at J, with 13 bases between the two ends. Here the CDR3 DNA reads TGTGCCAGCAGTTTAGATTCGAGGTTGGCCACTGAAGCTTTCTTT. Translated, it gives CASSLDSRLATEAFF.

There are a few counts of this clone. The chain has TRBV6-5 and TRBJ1-2, with TRBD1 identical over 8 bases. J was trimmed by 5 bases and V by 0 bases; bases with no gene match: 5. The CDR3 extends over 15 amino acids. The germline gives CDR1 MNHEY, CDR2 SVGAGI. As DNA, the CDR3 is TGTGCCAGCAGTTACTCTAGGACAGGGCTTTATGGCTACACCTTC. This translates into CASSYSRTGLYGYTF.

This clone was detected many times. The chain combines TRBV5-4 with TRBJ2-3; tentative D call: TRBD2 (6 bases). V gave up 0 bases and J gave up 0 bases, with 11 bases separating them. The CDR3 is 16 residues long. Looked up from germline, CDR1 is SGHNT and CDR2 is YYREEE (reference sequence). The CDR3 reads CASSLAQRASTDTQYF. Written as DNA, the CDR3 is TGTGCCAGCAGCTTGGCCCAGCGGGCAAGCACAGATACGCAGTATTTT.

This clone was detected ten times or more. V gene TRBV2 combines with J gene TRBJ2-1; a possible D gene is TRBD1 (5 bases). Per the germline V gene, CDR1 is SNHLY and CDR2 is FYNNEI. Deletions cut 10 bases from V and 0 bases from J, with 16 bases between. This CDR3 has 15 residues. The CDR3 DNA reads TGTGCCACTCTTCCAGGGCCCCGCTCCTACAATGAGCAGTTCTTC. Its translation is CATLPGPRSYNEQFF.

Regarding this clone: At one boundary the junction diverges from the germline segment, which might be a read error. J is TRBJ2-2 and V is TRBV25-1, with D maybe TRBD2 (6 bases). Germline V gives CDR1 MGHDK, CDR2 SYGVNS. This CDR3 spans 16 amino acids. CDR3: CAISEYRGSVTGELFF. For the CDR3, the DNA is TGTGCCATCAGTGAATATCGGGGGTCAGTAACCGGGGAGCTGTTTTTT.

Points on this clone: This CDR3 fails to terminate in the conserved phenylalanine or tryptophan, so it likely reflects a read error. The rearrangement links TRBV9 to TRBJ2-2, with D hard to call. Per germline, CDR1 SGDLS and CDR2 YYNGEE. The CDR3 is made up of 13 amino acids. The V end lost 3 bases, the J end lost 1 base, and 4 bases lay between the germline ends. The CDR3 sequence is CASSARNTGELFL. The CDR3 DNA follows: TGTGCCAGCAGCGCTCGGAACACCGGGGAGCTGTTTCTT.

By share of the sample, this clone is medium-sized. The chain couples TRBV20-1 to TRBJ2-3, with 8 bases aligning to TRBD2. This CDR3 region has 17 residues. Germline CDR1 is DFQATT and CDR2 is SNEGSKA (reference sequence). With V trimmed by 5 bases and J by 0 bases, 13 bases remained unmatched. As DNA, the CDR3 is TGCAGTGCTGACCCGGGACTAGTAAACACTAGCACAGATACGCAGTATTTT. Its translation: CSADPGLVNTSTDTQYF.

In this sample, this clone turned up many times. The V gene is TRBV4-2, the J gene TRBJ2-1; 8 bases map to TRBD2. CDR1 and CDR2 from the germline V gene are LGHNA and YNFKEQ. The CDR3 is 16 amino acids. The ends lost 1 base at V and 6 bases at J; junction bases unmatched: 8. CDR3 amino acids: CASSQVRLAGSNEQFF. CDR3 DNA sequence: TGTGCCAGCAGCCAAGTTAGGCTAGCGGGTTCCAATGAGCAGTTCTTC.

This clone was seen once. Here the CDR3 DNA reads TGCAGTGCTAGCAATCCAAGGACAGGCGTCAACTATGGCTACACCTTC. Amino acids: CSASNPRTGVNYGYTF. V usage is TRBV20-1 and J usage is TRBJ1-2; TRBD1 agrees at 7 bases. The germline gives CDR1 DFQATT, CDR2 SNEGSKA (reference sequence). The CDR3 consists of 16 residues. The junction had 12 bases not matched to a gene; V was cut back by 3 bases and J by 2 bases.

This clone was recorded only once. The conserved closing phenylalanine or tryptophan is absent in this CDR3, likely reflecting a read error. V and J are TRBV5-5 and TRBJ2-5; 10 bases agree with TRBD1. Per germline, CDR1 SGHKS and CDR2 YYEKEE (reference sequence). The CDR3 is made up of 16 amino acids. This CDR3 reads CASSLPGTGDQEIQYL. Written as DNA, the CDR3 is TGTGCCAGCAGCTTGCCCGGGACAGGGGACCAAGAGATCCAGTACCTC.

The table lists this clone with many counts. V and J are TRBV20-1 and TRBJ2-1; 9 bases map to TRBD2. After removal of 0 bases from V and 7 bases from J, the junction contained 7 bases not matched to a gene. The CDR3 loop spans 15 amino acids. Germline CDR1 reads DFQATT; CDR2 reads SNEGSKA (reference sequence). CDR3 nucleotides: TGCAGTGCTAGAGATTATAGCGGGAGTTCAAATGAGCAGTTCTTC. Its protein is CSARDYSGSSNEQFF.

This clone is deemed medium-sized. The CDR3, as DNA: TGCAGTGCACACCACAGGGAGTCCTACGAGCAGTACTTC. Translation gives CSAHHRESYEQYF. The chain combines TRBV20-1 with TRBJ2-7, with a tentative D call TRBD1 (6 bases). Germline loops: CDR1 DFQATT, CDR2 SNEGSKA (reference sequence). The CDR3 runs 13 residues. V lost 6 bases and J 1 base, leaving 13 bases between the germline ends.

By its share, this clone is medium-sized (0.01 to 0.1%). The V call is TRBV12-3 or TRBV12-4, the J call TRBJ1-2; no definite D call. Trimming stripped 2 bases from V and 8 bases from J, with 12 bases between. The CDR3 runs 13 residues. CDR3 sequence reads: CASSLRATAGYTF. The CDR3 region has the DNA TGTGCCAGCAGTTTAAGGGCGACCGCGGGCTACACCTTC.

This clone was seen at least ten times. J is TRBJ2-3 and V is TRBV5-1, with a weak D call TRBD2 (5 bases). Trimming stripped 6 bases from V and 2 bases from J, with 13 bases between. The CDR3 runs 14 residues. Germline loops: CDR1 SGHRS, CDR2 YFSETQ. The CDR3 nucleotides read TGCGCCAGCAAACTGAGGGCTAACACAGATACGCAGTATTTT. Translated, it gives CASKLRANTDTQYF.

Of note for this clone: It is likely a read error, because the conserved phenylalanine at the end of the CDR3 is missing. The CDR3: CASSVISPNEQFI. CDR3 DNA sequence: TGTGCCAGCAGCGTAATCAGCCCCAATGAGCAGTTCATC. The chain employs TRBV7-9 and TRBJ2-1; no clear D gene. Germline assignment: CDR1 SEHNR and CDR2 FQNEAQ (reference sequence). The CDR3 covers 13 residues. Between the trimmed V and J ends, which lost 5 bases and 6 bases, there was a span of 11 bases.

CDR3 DNA sequence: TGCGCCAGCAGCTTGGGGGACACCTCCTACAATGAGCAGTTCTTC. It translates to CASSLGDTSYNEQFF. The V and J genes are TRBV5-1 and TRBJ2-1; D is perhaps TRBD1 (6 bases). This CDR3 region has 15 residues. Trimming removed 0 bases from V and 0 bases from J, with 7 bases in between. The germline CDR1 and CDR2 sequences are SGHRS and YFSETQ.

By its share, this clone is medium-sized. The chain has TRBV11-2 and TRBJ2-7; the match to TRBD1 covers 7 bases. Germline lookup yields CDR1 SGHAT and CDR2 FQNNGV. CDR3 length: 14 residues. The junction had 5 bases not matched to a gene; V was cut back by 2 bases and J by 4 bases. The CDR3 DNA follows: TGTGCCAGCAGCTTATTACAGGGGTTTTACGAGCAGTACTTC. Its protein is CASSLLQGFYEQYF.

This clone appeared many times. This sequence joins TRBV20-1 and TRBJ2-7; a possible D gene is TRBD1 (6 bases). Germline lookup yields CDR1 DFQATT and CDR2 SNEGSKA (reference sequence). There are 15 residues in the CDR3. V was cut by 6 bases and J by 0 bases, with 18 bases left in between. CDR3 sequence (DNA): TGCAGTGCCGAAAACCGGGACAAGAGCTCCTACGAGCAGTACTTC. Encoded protein: CSAENRDKSSYEQYF.

This clone appeared many times. The chain links TRBV20-1 to TRBJ2-7, with 7 bases lining up with TRBD2. The germline CDR1 and CDR2 sequences are DFQATT and SNEGSKA (reference sequence). This CDR3 is 15 amino acids long. Germline trimming cut 6 bases from V and 4 bases from J; bases unmatched to any gene: 15. The CDR3, as DNA: TGCAGTGCCCCAAAACTAGCGAAGGATAGTTACGAGCAGTACTTC. The encoded protein is CSAPKLAKDSYEQYF.

The V call is TRBV7-8, the J call TRBJ2-1, with D perhaps matching TRBD1 (5 bases). V was shortened by 1 base and J by 5 bases, with 9 bases between the two germline ends. CDR1 is SGHVS, CDR2 FQNEAQ, per germline. CDR3 length equals 14 residues. The CDR3 here is CASSLGRQNNEQFF. DNA of the CDR3: TGTGCCAGCAGCTTAGGGAGACAGAACAATGAGCAGTTCTTC.

This clone was detected many times. The V and J genes are TRBV20-1 and TRBJ2-1, with 11 bases fitting TRBD2. Losses at the gene ends were 3 bases for V and 7 bases for J; bases not matched to a gene: 5. From germline, CDR1 is DFQATT and CDR2 SNEGSKA (reference sequence). CDR3 length equals 14 residues. CDR3 sequence: CSARASGRWNEQFF. The CDR3 DNA is TGCAGTGCTAGGGCTAGCGGGAGGTGGAATGAGCAGTTCTTC.

This clone was counted at least ten times. The chain joins TRBV10-3 to TRBJ2-1; possibly TRBD1 for D (6 bases). Trimming shortened V by 10 bases and J by 0 bases, and 10 bases separated the two germline ends. Germline V lookup: CDR1 ENHRY, CDR2 SYGVKD. This CDR3 is built from 13 residues. As DNA, the CDR3 is TGTGCCAGCCAGGGGTTCTCCTACAATGAGCAGTTCTTC. Translation gives CASQGFSYNEQFF.

This clone qualifies as medium-sized. The CDR3 region is CASNKGRDNEQFF. The CDR3 nucleotides read TGTGCCAGCAATAAGGGCCGCGACAATGAGCAGTTCTTC. J is TRBJ2-1 and V is TRBV2; D is unresolved. Germline V CDR1 and CDR2: SNHLY, FYNNEI. The ends were cut back, 7 bases at V and 5 bases at J, with 12 bases in the middle. The CDR3 totals 13 residues.

The chain is built from TRBV20-1 and TRBJ2-1; 7 bases map to TRBD2. Germline CDR1 DFQATT, CDR2 SNEGSKA (reference sequence). V shed 7 bases, J shed 2 bases, and the junction held 5 bases outside the gene matches. This CDR3 has 13 amino acids. In nucleotides, the CDR3 is TGCAGTGTAGGAGGGAGGGCCTACAATGAGCAGTTCTTC. Protein sequence: CSVGGRAYNEQFF.

This clone was observed at least ten times. CDR3 amino acids: CSARESGFTGANVLTF. CDR3 DNA sequence: TGCAGTGCTAGAGAATCTGGTTTTACTGGGGCCAACGTCCTGACTTTC. The genes are TRBV20-1 and TRBJ2-6; D unresolved. Trimming took 0 bases from V and 2 from J, leaving 11 bases between them. CDR1 is DFQATT and CDR2 is SNEGSKA in the germline V gene (reference sequence). The CDR3 covers 16 residues.

This clone is medium-sized (0.01 to 0.1%) within its sample. The chain employs TRBV24-1 and TRBJ2-1, with 9 bases matching TRBD1. This CDR3 has 14 residues. V dropped 12 bases and J dropped 3; count of bases not matched to a gene: 8. Germline lookup yields CDR1 KGHDR and CDR2 SFDVKD. CDR3 protein: CARPRTGDYNEQFF. The DNA for the CDR3 is TGTGCCCGGCCGCGGACAGGGGACTACAATGAGCAGTTCTTC.

This clone is medium-sized (0.01 to 0.1%) in the sample. The chain is built from TRBV12-3 or TRBV12-4 and TRBJ1-6; D unclear. The V gene lost 4 bases and the J gene lost 6 bases, with 7 bases spanning the gap. The CDR3 is 13 amino acids. CDR3 nucleotides: TGTGCCAGCAGTTCAATAATTAATTCACCCCTCCACTTT. Protein sequence: CASSSIINSPLHF.

The sample holds many counts of this clone. A much larger clonotype is one base distant, so this may be a read error. This specimen includes other DNA sequences encoding the same CDR3. V is TRBV4-1 and J is TRBJ2-7; 9 bases match TRBD2. V lost 3 bases to trimming and J lost 7 bases; unmatched junction nucleotides: 10. In germline, CDR1 is MGHRA, CDR2 YSYEKL. The CDR3 extends over 15 amino acids. The CDR3 spells CASSQAGGRAGEQYF. The CDR3 nucleotides are TGCGCCAGCAGCCAGGCGGGCGGGAGGGCCGGGGAGCAGTACTTC.

The V and J genes are TRBV6-2 or TRBV6-3 and TRBJ1-2; the match to TRBD1 covers 8 bases. CDR1 and CDR2 from the germline V gene are MNHEY and SVGEGT. V gave up 5 bases and J gave up 2 bases; unmatched junction bases: 7. The CDR3 is 15 amino acids. The CDR3 reads CASSNRQGLNYGYTF. The CDR3 DNA reads TGTGCCAGCAGTAATAGACAGGGGCTAAACTATGGCTACACCTTC.

In this sample, this clone turned up many times. The V and J genes are TRBV5-1 and TRBJ2-5; D may be TRBD2 (5 bases). The germline CDR1 and CDR2 sequences are SGHRS and YFSETQ. V lost 4 bases and J 3 bases, leaving 22 bases between the germline ends. The CDR3 covers 17 residues. This chain's CDR3 is CASSAEGYLPGEETQYF. CDR3 coding DNA: TGCGCCAGCAGCGCCGAGGGCTACCTCCCCGGAGAAGAGACCCAGTACTTC. Filled out from reference TRBV5-1 and TRBJ2-5, the complete variable domain reads KAGVTQTPRYLIKTRGQQVTLSCSPISGHRSVSWYQQTPGQGLQFLFEYFSETQRNKGNFPGRFSGRQFSNSRSEMNVSTLELGDSALYLCASSAEGYLPGEETQYFGPGTRLLVL.

This clone was counted once. V usage is TRBV7-2 and J usage is TRBJ2-7; 8 bases match TRBD1. This CDR3 has 13 amino acids. After removal of 5 bases from V and 2 bases from J, the junction contained 2 bases not matched to a gene. Germline V gene lookup returns CDR1 SGHTA and CDR2 FQGNSA. The CDR3 DNA follows: TGTGCCAGCAGCCCGACAGGGGCCTACGAGCAGTACTTC. Amino acid sequence: CASSPTGAYEQYF. Supplemented by reference TRBV7-2 and TRBJ2-7, the full variable domain reads GAGVSQSPSNKVTEKGKDVELRCDPISGHTALYWYRQSLGQGLEFLIYFQGNSAPDKSGLPSDRFSAERTGGSVSTLTIQRTQQEDSAVYLCASSPTGAYEQYFGPGTRLTVT.

The table lists this clone with many counts. The J gene is TRBJ2-5, the V gene TRBV15; D perhaps matches TRBD1 (6 bases). CDR1 and CDR2 from the germline V gene are LNHNV and YYDKDF (reference sequence). There are 16 residues in the CDR3. V lost 0 bases, J lost 9 bases, and 20 bases lay in between. This chain's CDR3 is CATSREPQGPSLAQYF. As DNA, the CDR3 is TGTGCCACCAGCAGAGAACCGCAGGGGCCGAGTTTGGCCCAGTACTTC.